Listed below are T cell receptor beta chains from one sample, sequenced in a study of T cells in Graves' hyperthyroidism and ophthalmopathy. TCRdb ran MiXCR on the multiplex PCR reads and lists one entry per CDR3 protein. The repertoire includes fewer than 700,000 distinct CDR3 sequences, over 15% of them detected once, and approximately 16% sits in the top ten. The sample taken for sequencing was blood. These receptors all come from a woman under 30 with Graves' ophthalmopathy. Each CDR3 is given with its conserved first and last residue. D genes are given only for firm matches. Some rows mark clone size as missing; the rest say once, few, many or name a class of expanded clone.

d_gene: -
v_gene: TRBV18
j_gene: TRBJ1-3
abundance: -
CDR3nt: TGTGCCAGCTCTAATCGCGCCCCTCACTCTGGAAACACCATATATTTT
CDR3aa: CASSNRAPHSGNTIYF

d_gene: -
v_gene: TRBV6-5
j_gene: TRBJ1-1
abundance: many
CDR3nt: TGTGCCAGCAGTTACTCGGGGGAATACACTGAAGCTTTCTTT
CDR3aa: CASSYSGEYTEAFF

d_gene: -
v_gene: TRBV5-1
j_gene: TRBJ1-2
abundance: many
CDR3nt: TGCGCCAGCAGCTTGTCACAGAATTATGGCTACACCTTC
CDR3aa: CASSLSQNYGYTF

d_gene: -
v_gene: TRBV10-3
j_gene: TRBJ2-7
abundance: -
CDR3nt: TGTGCCGTCAGTGAGGGAAGAGGGACGGGAATGGTTTACGAGCAGTACTTC
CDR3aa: CAVSEGRGTGMVYEQYF

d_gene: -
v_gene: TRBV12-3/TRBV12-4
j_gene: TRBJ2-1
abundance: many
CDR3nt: TGTGCCAGCAGTTTTGGTGGGAGTCCCCACAATGAGCAGTTCTTC
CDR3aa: CASSFGGSPHNEQFF

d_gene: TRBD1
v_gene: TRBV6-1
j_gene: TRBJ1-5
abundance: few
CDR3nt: TGTGCCAGCAGGGGACAGTTTAGCAATCAGCCCCAGCATTTT
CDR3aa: CASRGQFSNQPQHF

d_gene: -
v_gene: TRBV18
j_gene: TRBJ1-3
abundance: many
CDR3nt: TGTGCCAGCTCACCAGGCACAGGGCGGTCTGGAAACACCATATATTTT
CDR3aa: CASSPGTGRSGNTIYF

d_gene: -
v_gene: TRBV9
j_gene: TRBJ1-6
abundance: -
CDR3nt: TGTGCCAGCAGCCCCGGACAGCAAAATTCACCCCTCCACTTT
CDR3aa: CASSPGQQNSPLHF

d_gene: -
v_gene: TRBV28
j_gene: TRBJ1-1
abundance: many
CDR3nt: TGTGCCAGCAGTTATCGGGGGGCTGTGGTCACTGAAGCTTTCTTT
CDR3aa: CASSYRGAVVTEAFF

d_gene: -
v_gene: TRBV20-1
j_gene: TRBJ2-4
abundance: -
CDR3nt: TGCAGTGCTAGAGATCCCCAGGTTCTAGCCAAAAACATTCAGTACTTC
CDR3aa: CSARDPQVLAKNIQYF

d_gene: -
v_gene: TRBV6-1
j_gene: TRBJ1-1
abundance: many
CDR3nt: TGTGCCAGCAGTGAAATGATGGAGAACACTGAAGCTTTCTTT
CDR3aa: CASSEMMENTEAFF

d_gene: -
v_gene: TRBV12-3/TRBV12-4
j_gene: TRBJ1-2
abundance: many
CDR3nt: TGTGCCAGCAGCGGGGCCTATGGCTACACCTTC
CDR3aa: CASSGAYGYTF

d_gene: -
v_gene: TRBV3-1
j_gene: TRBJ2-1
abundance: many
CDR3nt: TGTGCCAGCAGCCAAGCCTGGTTCAAGGACAATGAGCAGTTCTTC
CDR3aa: CASSQAWFKDNEQFF

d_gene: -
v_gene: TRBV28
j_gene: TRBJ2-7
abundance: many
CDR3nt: TGTGCCAGCAGTTTGAGGTCGATCTACGAGCAGTACTTC
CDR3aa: CASSLRSIYEQYF

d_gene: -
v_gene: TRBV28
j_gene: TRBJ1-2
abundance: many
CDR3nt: TGTGCCAGCAGTTCCCCAGGGGAAGGTGATGGCTACACCTTC
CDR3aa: CASSSPGEGDGYTF

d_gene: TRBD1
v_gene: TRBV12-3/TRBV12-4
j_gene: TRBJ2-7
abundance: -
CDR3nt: TGTGCCAGCAGTTACTACGGACAGGGATTGGGCGAGCAGTACTTC
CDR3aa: CASSYYGQGLGEQYF

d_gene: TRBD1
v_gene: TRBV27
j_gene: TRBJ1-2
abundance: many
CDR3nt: TGTGCCAGCAGTTTAGGGGACAGGGGCGGCTACACCTTC
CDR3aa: CASSLGDRGGYTF

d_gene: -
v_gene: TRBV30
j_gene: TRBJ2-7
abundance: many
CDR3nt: TGTGCCTGGAGTGTAGGAGTTTACGAGCAGTACTTC
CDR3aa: CAWSVGVYEQYF

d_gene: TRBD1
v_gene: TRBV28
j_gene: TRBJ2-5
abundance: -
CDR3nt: TGTGCCAGCAGTTTGATTGGGTGGACAGGGCGAGAAGAGACCCAGTACTTC
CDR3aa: CASSLIGWTGREETQYF

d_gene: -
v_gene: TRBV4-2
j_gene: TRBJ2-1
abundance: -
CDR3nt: TGTGCCAGCAGCCAAGATGGGGTGGGCGCCTACAATGAGCAGTTCTTC
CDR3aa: CASSQDGVGAYNEQFF

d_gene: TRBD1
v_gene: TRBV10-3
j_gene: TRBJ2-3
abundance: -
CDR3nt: TGTGCCATCAGTGGCCGGGACAGTAGCACAGATACGCAGTATTTT
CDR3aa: CAISGRDSSTDTQYF

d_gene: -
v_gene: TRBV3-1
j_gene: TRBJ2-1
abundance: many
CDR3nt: TGTGCCAGCAGCCAAAAGGACGGGTACAATGAGCAGTTCTTC
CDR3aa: CASSQKDGYNEQFF

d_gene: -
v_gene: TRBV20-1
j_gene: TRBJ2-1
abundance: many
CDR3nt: TGCAGTGCTAGAGGGTCTAGCGCCACCTACAATGAGCAGTTCTTC
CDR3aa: CSARGSSATYNEQFF

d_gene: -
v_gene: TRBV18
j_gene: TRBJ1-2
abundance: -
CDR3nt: TGTGCCAGCTCACCTTCCACAGAGCACTATGGAGGGGCCTTC
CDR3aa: CASSPSTEHYGGAF

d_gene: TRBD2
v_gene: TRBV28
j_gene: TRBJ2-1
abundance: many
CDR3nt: TGTGCCAGCAGTTCCGGGACTAGCGGGGTTTACAATGAGCAGTTCTTC
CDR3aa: CASSSGTSGVYNEQFF

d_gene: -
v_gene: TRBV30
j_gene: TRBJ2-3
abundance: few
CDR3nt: TGTGCCTGGGGCTGGGGGCGCACAGATACGCAGTATTTT
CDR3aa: CAWGWGRTDTQYF

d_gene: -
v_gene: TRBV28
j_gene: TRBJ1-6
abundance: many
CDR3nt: TGTGCCAGCAGATTAGACAGTTCGACATATTCACCCCTCCACTTT
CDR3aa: CASRLDSSTYSPLHF

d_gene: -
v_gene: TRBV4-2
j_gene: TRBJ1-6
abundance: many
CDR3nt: TGTGCCAGCAGCCAAGCGAGGAATTCACCCCTCCACTTT
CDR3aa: CASSQARNSPLHF

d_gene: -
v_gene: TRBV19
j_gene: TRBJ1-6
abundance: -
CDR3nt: TGTGCCAGTGGACGGGGGCGAGAATCACCCCTCCACTTT
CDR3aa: CASGRGRESPLHF

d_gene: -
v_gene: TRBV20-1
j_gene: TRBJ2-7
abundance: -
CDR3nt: TGCAGTGCTCGGAGTCAGGGGACGGCGGTCGAGCAGTACTTC
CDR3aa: CSARSQGTAVEQYF

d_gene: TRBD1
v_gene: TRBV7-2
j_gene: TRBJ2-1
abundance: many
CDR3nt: TGTGCCAGCAGCTTCCCGTTCGGGACAGGGGAAAATGAGCAGTTCTTC
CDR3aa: CASSFPFGTGENEQFF

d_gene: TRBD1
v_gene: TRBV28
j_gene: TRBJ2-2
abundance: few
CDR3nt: TGTGCCAGCAGCTCCTTCAAGGGGTGGGACAGCACCGGGGAGCTGTTTTTT
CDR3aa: CASSSFKGWDSTGELFF

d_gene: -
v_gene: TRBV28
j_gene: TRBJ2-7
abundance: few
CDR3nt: TGTGCCAGCGGGGGGAGAAGCTACGAGCAGTACTTC
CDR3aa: CASGGRSYEQYF

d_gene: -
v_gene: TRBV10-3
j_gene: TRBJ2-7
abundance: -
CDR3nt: TGTGCCATCAGTGACGGACAGGAGCAGTACTTC
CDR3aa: CAISDGQEQYF

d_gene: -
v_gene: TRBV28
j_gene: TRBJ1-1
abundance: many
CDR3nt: TGTGCCAGCAGTTTGACAGCACAGGGTGCGGACACTGAAGCTTTCTTT
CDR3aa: CASSLTAQGADTEAFF

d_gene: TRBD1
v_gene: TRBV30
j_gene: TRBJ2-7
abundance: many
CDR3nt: TGTGCCTGGGCGACAGGGCCCTACGAGCAGTACTTC
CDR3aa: CAWATGPYEQYF

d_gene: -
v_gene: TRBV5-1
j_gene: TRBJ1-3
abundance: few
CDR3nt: TGCGCCAGCAGAGTAGAACCGACAGTCTCTGGAAACACCATATATTTT
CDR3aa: CASRVEPTVSGNTIYF

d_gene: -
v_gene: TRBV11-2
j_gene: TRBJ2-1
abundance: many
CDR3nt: TGTGCCAGCAGCAAATCTCTAGCGACCGGAATAAATGAGCAGTTCTTC
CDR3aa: CASSKSLATGINEQFF

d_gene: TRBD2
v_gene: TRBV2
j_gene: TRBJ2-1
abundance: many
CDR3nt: TGTGCCAGCAGTGAAACTAGCGGGAGCTCCTACAATGAGCAGTTCTTC
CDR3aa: CASSETSGSSYNEQFF

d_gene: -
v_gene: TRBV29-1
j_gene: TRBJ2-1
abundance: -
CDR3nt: TGCAGCGTTGATTGGGGGGGCGGAATGGATGAGCAGTTCTTC
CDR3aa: CSVDWGGGMDEQFF

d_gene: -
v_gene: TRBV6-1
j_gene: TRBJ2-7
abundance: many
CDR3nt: TGTGCCAGCAGTGAAGCAGAACTACTCATTGGCCTCGAGCAGTACTTC
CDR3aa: CASSEAELLIGLEQYF

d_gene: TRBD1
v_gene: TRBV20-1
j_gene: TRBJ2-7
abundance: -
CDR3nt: TGCAGTGCTAACCGACAGGGAACTAGGAGCTCCTACGAGCAGTACTTC
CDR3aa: CSANRQGTRSSYEQYF